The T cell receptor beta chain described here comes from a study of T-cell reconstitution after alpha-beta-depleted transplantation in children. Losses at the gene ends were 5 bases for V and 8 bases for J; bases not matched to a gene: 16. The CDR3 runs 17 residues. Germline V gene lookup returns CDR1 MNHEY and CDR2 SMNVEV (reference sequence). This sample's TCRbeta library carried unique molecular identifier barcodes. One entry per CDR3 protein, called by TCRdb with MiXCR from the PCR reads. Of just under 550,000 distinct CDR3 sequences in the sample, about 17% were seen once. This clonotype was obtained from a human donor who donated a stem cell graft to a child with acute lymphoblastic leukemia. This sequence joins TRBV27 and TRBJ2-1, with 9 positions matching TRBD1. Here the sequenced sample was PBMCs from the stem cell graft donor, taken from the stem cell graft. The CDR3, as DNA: TGTGCCAGCAGTAGATTACAACCCGGGACAGGGTTAGATGAGCAGTTCTTC. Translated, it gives CASSRLQPGTGLDEQFF.